The clone carrying this TCR beta chain was recorded a few times. Its specificity is unknown. With 60 Vbeta and 13 Jbeta primers, the PCR was carried out. Profiling relied on immunoSEQ multiplex PCR, and the TCRdb table lists in-frame clones only, not all of them. The table lists fewer than 200,000 clones, 70% to 80% of them singletons, with 0.6% to 0.9% in the top ten. These data come from a study of cytomegalovirus exposure and HLA in healthy donors. At the level of the study: In an earlier analysis, 95 million to 140 million unique TCR beta sequences were found from some 200 million T cells. Findings of the study overall: Prior analysis indicated that the majority of TCR beta V segments exhibited productivity approximately 87% or approximately 30% of the time. By HLA locus, TCR association rates varied in a later analysis, with DRB1 showing the most and HLA-C the fewest. Sequencing artifact likely explains a cluster of highly shared sequence variants.

Germline CDR1 is SGHDT and CDR2 is YYEEEE. The J segment lost 4 bases and the V segment lost 5 bases, leaving 7 bases of the junction unmatched. There are 16 residues in the CDR3. The sequencing input was PBMCs. The rearrangement uses TRBV5-6 and TRBJ2-2, with 11 bases aligning to TRBD2. This sequence originates from a female donor in good health and CMV-seronegative. As DNA, the CDR3 is TGTGCCAGCAGTCGGACTAGCGGGTCTTTCACCGGGGAGCTGTTTTTT. Protein: CASSRTSGSFTGELFF.